Listed here are 28 T cell receptor beta chains from one sample, sequenced in a study of blood T cell repertoires in COVID-19. Only in-frame clones appear in the TCRdb table, and some are missing; sequencing was by immunoSEQ multiplex PCR. The sample records a few hundred thousand clones, about 88% being singletons. The sample consisted of PBMCs or T cells enriched from blood (not recorded which). These receptors came from a woman in her 50s who had recovered from COVID-19.

This chain uses TRBV7-9 with TRBJ1-1, with D perhaps matching TRBD1 (5 bases). Germline V gene lookup returns CDR1 SEHNR and CDR2 FQNEAQ (reference sequence). The length of the CDR3 is 13 residues. Trimming took 3 bases from V and 4 from J, leaving 9 bases between them. CDR3 sequence reads: CASSFDSGTEAFF. CDR3 coding DNA: TGTGCCAGCAGCTTTGACAGTGGCACTGAAGCTTTCTTT.

The rearrangement uses TRBV28 and TRBJ2-4; possibly TRBD2 for D (6 bases). This CDR3 is built from 15 residues. Germline V gives CDR1 MDHEN, CDR2 SYDVKM. Trimming removed 4 bases from V and 6 bases from J, with 16 bases in between. For the CDR3, the DNA is TGTGCCAGCAGTTCCCCTGTCGGGAGAGGAAACATTCAGTACTTC. Residues: CASSSPVGRGNIQYF. Combining the CDR3 with reference TRBV28 and TRBJ2-4 gives the whole variable domain DVKVTQSSRYLVKRTGEKVFLECVQDMDHENMFWYRQDPGLGLRLIYFSYDVKMKEKGDIPEGYSVSREKKERFSLILESASTNQTSMYLCASSSPVGRGNIQYFGAGTRLSVL.

The count of this clone is one. The chain joins TRBV18 to TRBJ2-6; 8 bases map to TRBD1. This CDR3 is 19 amino acids long. Germline V gene lookup returns CDR1 KGHSH and CDR2 LQKENI. Losses at the gene ends were 3 bases for V and 4 bases for J; bases not matched to a gene: 14. The CDR3, as DNA: TGTGCCAGCTCACCGATGACAGGGGCAGCCAGGTCCGGGGCCAACGTCCTGACTTTC. It is translated as CASSPMTGAARSGANVLTF.

The chain recombines TRBV5-1 with TRBJ1-1; 9 positions agree with TRBD1. Trimming took 4 bases from V and 2 from J; bases not matched to a gene: 9. Germline CDR1 and CDR2: SGHRS and YFSETQ. The CDR3 is made up of 16 amino acids. The CDR3 reads CASSRGSGQGNTEAFF. Here the CDR3 DNA reads TGCGCCAGCAGCCGGGGGTCGGGACAGGGCAACACTGAAGCTTTCTTT.

The genes are TRBV6-2 or TRBV6-3 and TRBJ2-7, with D possibly TRBD1 on 5 matching bases. Germline CDR1 reads MNHEY; CDR2 reads SVGEGT. V shed 5 bases and J shed 3 bases, with 8 bases lying between them. This CDR3 spans 12 amino acids. CDR3 sequence: CASSADSYEQYF. CDR3 DNA: TGTGCCAGCAGTGCCGACAGCTACGAGCAGTACTTC.

The rearrangement links TRBV5-6 to TRBJ2-1, with D possibly being TRBD1 (5 bases). CDR3 size: 14 residues. The V end lost 1 base, the J end lost 4 bases, and 9 bases lay between the germline ends. Germline CDR1 SGHDT, CDR2 YYEEEE. DNA of the CDR3: TGTGCCAGCAGCTTGTACAGGCTTTACAATGAGCAGTTCTTC. Translating it yields CASSLYRLYNEQFF.

For this clone: Other DNA sequences of this sample code for an identical CDR3. This sequence joins TRBV12-3 or TRBV12-4 and TRBJ1-1; D is undetermined. This CDR3 is built from 13 residues. The germline V and J ends were trimmed by 6 bases and 1 base, with 9 bases remaining between them. The CDR3 region is CASSPPKNTEAFF. The CDR3 DNA sequence: TGTGCCAGCAGCCCCCCCAAGAACACTGAAGCTTTCTTT.

The chain employs TRBV28 and TRBJ1-1; D is unresolved. Germline-derived CDR1 and CDR2 are MDHEN and SYDVKM. The length of the CDR3 is 14 residues. V lost 5 bases to trimming and J lost 3 bases, with 13 bases between them. The CDR3 loop reads CASSAARQHTEAFF. CDR3 bases: TGTGCCAGCAGTGCGGCGCGCCAGCACACTGAAGCTTTCTTT.

The chain uses TRBV3-1 (or the pseudogene TRBV3-2) and TRBJ1-1; 9 bases line up with TRBD1. The CDR3 totals 15 residues. CDR1 and CDR2 from the germline V gene are LGHDT and YNNKEL (reference sequence). The ends lost 4 bases at V and 1 base at J; junction bases unmatched: 4. In DNA, the CDR3 is TGTGCCAGCAGCCGGGGGACAGGGACGAACACTGAAGCTTTCTTT. Protein product: CASSRGTGTNTEAFF.

The V and J genes are TRBV2 and TRBJ2-6; 9 bases fit TRBD1. This CDR3 contains 16 residues. V was clipped by 10 bases and J by 0 bases; unmatched bases: 7. Germline values: CDR1 SNHLY, CDR2 FYNNEI. In DNA form, the CDR3 reads TGTGCCACCCTCGGGGACAGGGCCTCTGGGGCCAACGTCCTGACTTTC. Protein sequence: CATLGDRASGANVLTF.

V and J are TRBV19 and TRBJ1-2; D ambiguous. Trimming stripped 10 bases from V and 5 bases from J, with 20 bases between. This CDR3 spans 14 amino acids. Germline loops: CDR1 LNHDA, CDR2 SQIVND (reference sequence). Here the CDR3 DNA reads TGTGCCACGGTTTCAGGTCCCCTTTCTTATGGCTACACCTTC. It specifies CATVSGPLSYGYTF.

About this clone: The same CDR3 arises from other DNA sequences in this sample as well. The chain combines TRBV7-9 with TRBJ1-1, with D unresolved. The ends were cut back, 1 base at V and 0 bases at J, with 6 bases in the middle. Looked up from germline, CDR1 is SEHNR and CDR2 is FQNEAQ (reference sequence). This CDR3 comprises 14 residues. The CDR3 sequence: CASSLGTLNTEAFF. The CDR3 DNA reads TGTGCCAGCAGCTTAGGTACACTGAACACTGAAGCTTTCTTT.

This clone turned up a few times. This rearrangement joins TRBV5-6 to TRBJ1-2; D not certain. The germline V gene encodes CDR1 SGHDT and CDR2 YYEEEE. The CDR3 has 14 amino acids. The ends were cut back, 2 bases at V and 8 bases at J, with 16 bases in the middle. CDR3 nucleotide sequence: TGTGCCAGCAGCTTATACCCGGGAACGGTAGGCTACACCTTC. It yields the protein CASSLYPGTVGYTF.

This rearrangement joins TRBV30 to TRBJ2-3, with TRBD2 identical over 13 bases. The CDR3 sequence is 16 residues long. The V gene's germline CDR1 is GTSNPN and CDR2 SVGIG (reference sequence). J gave up 1 base and V 2 bases, and 3 bases lay outside the gene matches. CDR3 nucleotide sequence: TGTGCCTGGAGTTCCGGACTAGCGGGAGGCACAGATACGCAGTATTTT. Its translation: CAWSSGLAGGTDTQYF.

The V and J genes are TRBV28 and TRBJ1-4; TRBD1 aligns across 11 bases. Trimming at V came to 5 bases and at J to 3 bases, leaving 8 bases not matched to a gene. The CDR3 extends over 17 amino acids. Germline V lookup: CDR1 MDHEN, CDR2 SYDVKM. This CDR3 is CASSGEGQGGPNEKLFF. The DNA of the CDR3 is TGTGCCAGCAGTGGGGAGGGACAGGGGGGGCCTAATGAAAAACTGTTTTTT.

The chain couples TRBV18 to TRBJ2-3, with a weak D call TRBD1 (5 bases). This CDR3 is built from 17 residues. Trimming removed 0 bases from V and 0 bases from J, with 13 bases in between. Germline V gene lookup returns CDR1 KGHSH and CDR2 LQKENI. The DNA for the CDR3 is TGTGCCAGCTCACCACCGTGGGGCAGGGCAAGCACAGATACGCAGTATTTT. It specifies CASSPPWGRASTDTQYF.

On this clone: One end of the junction does not line up with germline, which may come from a read error. This chain connects TRBV6-4 to TRBJ1-1; the D is unclear. CDR1 and CDR2 from the germline V gene are MRHNA and SNTAGT. CDR3 length: 11 residues. This chain's CDR3 is CASSDDTEAFF. The CDR3 nucleotides are TGTGCCAGCAGTGACGACACCGAAGCTTTCTTT.

This clone was seen a single time. The chain combines TRBV7-9 with TRBJ1-1; D remains unclear. CDR1 is SEHNR, CDR2 FQNEAQ, per germline (reference sequence). The V end lost 4 bases, the J end lost 3 bases, and 9 bases lay between the germline ends. The CDR3 consists of 13 residues. The CDR3 DNA sequence: TGTGCCAGCAGCTCCGGACTGTACACTGAAGCTTTCTTT. This encodes CASSSGLYTEAFF.

V usage is TRBV19 and J usage is TRBJ2-7, with 7 nucleotides matching TRBD1. CDR1 LNHDA and CDR2 SQIVND come from the germline V gene (reference sequence). V shed 5 bases, J shed 6 bases, and the junction held 10 bases outside the gene matches. The CDR3 has 14 amino acids. The CDR3 reads CASSPGQSLGEQYF. CDR3 sequence (DNA): TGTGCCAGTAGTCCGGGACAGTCCTTGGGCGAGCAGTACTTC.

The CDR3 sequence: CASSVEGSGNTIYF. In nucleotides, the CDR3 is TGTGCCAGCAGTGTTGAGGGCTCAGGAAACACCATATATTTT. The V gene is TRBV7-9, the J gene TRBJ1-3; D remains ambiguous. Trimming removed 6 bases from V and 4 bases from J, with 13 bases in between. Germline V lookup: CDR1 SEHNR, CDR2 FQNEAQ (reference sequence). The CDR3 totals 14 residues. The variable domain in full, with the rest retrieved from reference TRBV7-9 and TRBJ1-3, is DTGVSQNPRHKITKRGQNVTFRCDPISEHNRLYWYRQTLGQGPEFLTYFQNEAQLEKSRLLSDRFSAERPKGSFSTLEIQRTEQGDSAMYLCASSVEGSGNTIYFGEGSWLTVV.

This clone turned up a few times. The CDR3 sequence is CASSQAYTGELFF. In DNA, the CDR3 is TGTGCCAGCAGCCAAGCGTACACCGGGGAGCTGTTTTTT. This rearrangement joins TRBV7-3 to TRBJ2-2; D remains unclear. V dropped 5 bases and J dropped 3 bases, with 7 bases sitting between them. Germline CDR1 is SGHTA and CDR2 is FQGTGA. This CDR3 is 13 amino acids long.

The rearrangement uses TRBV27 and TRBJ1-4, with a weak D call TRBD1 (5 bases). With 3 bases removed from V and 3 bases from J, the gap between germline ends came to 11 bases. Germline V gene sequence: CDR1 MNHEY, CDR2 SMNVEV (reference sequence). The CDR3 spans 15 residues. This chain's CDR3 is CASSFSRVANEKLFF. The CDR3 coding sequence is TGTGCCAGCAGTTTCAGCAGGGTCGCTAATGAAAAACTGTTTTTT. The full variable domain, with the rest looked up from reference TRBV27 and TRBJ1-4, is EAQVTQNPRYLITVTGKKLTVTCSQNMNHEYMSWYRQDPGLGLRQIYYSMNVEVTDKGDVPEGYKVSRKEKRNFPLILESPSPNQTSLYFCASSFSRVANEKLFFGSGTQLSVL.

The table lists this clone with a few counts. This chain links TRBV6-5 with TRBJ1-2; 7 bases are shared with TRBD1. The CDR3 extends over 14 amino acids. Germline V gene data show CDR1 as MNHEY and CDR2 as SVGAGI. The V gene end was trimmed by 7 bases and the J gene end by 8 bases; junction bases not matched to a gene: 13. In DNA, the CDR3 is TGTGCCAGCAATACCAGACAGGGCCGGGGAGGCTACACCTTC. It encodes CASNTRQGRGGYTF.

V gene TRBV28 combines with J gene TRBJ1-1, with D uncertain. The germline CDR1 and CDR2 sequences are MDHEN and SYDVKM. There are 11 residues in the CDR3. V lost 8 bases, J lost 3 bases, and 7 bases lay in between. CDR3 DNA sequence: TGTGCCAGCGAGGGTTACACTGAAGCTTTCTTT. Protein product: CASEGYTEAFF. The variable domain in full, completed from reference TRBV28 and TRBJ1-1, reads DVKVTQSSRYLVKRTGEKVFLECVQDMDHENMFWYRQDPGLGLRLIYFSYDVKMKEKGDIPEGYSVSREKKERFSLILESASTNQTSMYLCASEGYTEAFFGQGTRLTVV.

The chain couples TRBV30 to TRBJ1-2, with 7 bases fitting TRBD1. CDR1 and CDR2 (germline): GTSNPN, SVGIG (reference sequence). The CDR3 consists of 13 residues. Trimming at V came to 5 bases and at J to 4 bases, leaving 7 bases not matched to a gene. CDR3: CAWGTAFAYGYTF. CDR3 DNA sequence: TGTGCCTGGGGGACAGCGTTCGCCTATGGCTACACCTTC.

This chain joins TRBV19 and TRBJ1-4; 8 nucleotides align to TRBD1. The CDR3 is 16 residues long. Germline V gene sequence: CDR1 LNHDA, CDR2 SQIVND (reference sequence). Trimming at V came to 5 bases and at J to 0 bases, leaving 5 bases not matched to a gene. CDR3 protein: CASSELTGATNEKLFF. The CDR3 nucleotides read TGTGCCAGTAGTGAACTGACAGGGGCAACTAATGAAAAACTGTTTTTT.

The chain links TRBV5-4 to TRBJ1-4, with 7 nucleotides matching TRBD1. CDR3 size: 15 residues. V shed 3 bases and J 7 bases; nucleotides not matched to a gene: 9. The germline gives CDR1 SGHNT, CDR2 YYREEE (reference sequence). The CDR3 region has the DNA TGTGCCAGCAGCTCAAGACAGGGTAGCGGTGAAAAACTGTTTTTT. Translating it yields CASSSRQGSGEKLFF.

The table lists this clone with a few counts. The rearrangement joins TRBV5-6 to TRBJ2-6, with 8 bases that match TRBD1. V shed 0 bases, J shed 0 bases, and the junction held 2 bases outside the gene matches. The CDR3 covers 17 residues. Germline V gene sequence: CDR1 SGHDT, CDR2 YYEEEE. This CDR3 is CASSLGDRRSGANVLTF. CDR3 in DNA: TGTGCCAGCAGCTTGGGGGACAGGCGCTCTGGGGCCAACGTCCTGACTTTC.